This TCR beta chain was found in a study of T cell changes during pregnancy in multiple sclerosis. Profiling relied on immunoSEQ multiplex PCR, and the TCRdb table lists in-frame clones only, not all of them. The data hold about 93,000 clones, with 80% to 95% observed a single time. V gave up 2 bases and J gave up 7 bases; unmatched junction bases: 3. Germline loops: CDR1 MNHEY, CDR2 SMNVEV (reference sequence). The CDR3 loop spans 13 amino acids. The clonotype was recovered from a female donor with multiple sclerosis, enrolled in a pregnancy study. The material was peripheral blood, obtained before pregnancy. This chain uses TRBV27 with TRBJ1-2; 8 nucleotides agree with TRBD1. In DNA form, the CDR3 reads TGTGCCAGCAGTTTAGCAGGGGGCGTTGGCTACACCTTC. The encoded protein is CASSLAGGVGYTF.